This paragraph reports one TCR beta chain. This sample is part of a study of shared clonotypes between healthy human individuals. Study-level background: Donors were a couple of women and a few men aged 18 to 49.

At a deep level, the assay was run. This table comes from immunoSEQ multiplex PCR, and its TCRdb copy is limited to in-frame clones, with some not included. The table includes some 2.3 million clones, approximately 93% detected once. None of the donors, who were healthy HIV-negative adults, had recently had acute infections or vaccinations. The germline V gene has CDR1 LNHDA and CDR2 SQIVND (reference sequence). The CDR3 totals 16 residues. V dropped 7 bases and J dropped 0; count of bases not matched to a gene: 8. Specimen: naive CD4+ T cells from PBMCs. Subset described: CD45RA+ positively selected. V and J are TRBV19 and TRBJ2-1; the match to TRBD2 covers 8 bases. This TCR was sampled from a man aged 18 to 30 in good health. Some clones in this sample may be carry-over from other donors' samples. CDR3 in amino acids: CASKSGGSSSYNEQFF. The CDR3 bases are TGTGCCAGTAAAAGCGGGGGTTCCAGCTCCTACAATGAGCAGTTCTTC.